This T cell receptor beta chain was found in a study of breast tumors, draining lymph nodes, adjacent tissues. TCRdb processed the multiplex PCR reads anew with MiXCR; each CDR3 protein has one entry. Among under 250,000 distinct CDR3 sequences listed, roughly 32% were seen once. A word on this clonotype: This may come from a read error, since a much larger clone is one base off.

The germline CDR1 and CDR2 sequences are MNHEY and SVGEGT. The germline V and J ends were trimmed by 9 bases and 3 bases, with 9 bases remaining between them. This CDR3 spans 11 amino acids. Axillary draining lymph nodes of breast cancer patients supplied the node samples. This sequence joins TRBV6-2 or TRBV6-3 and TRBJ2-7; the D is unclear. This clonotype originated in a female donor with breast cancer. Some clones in this sample may be carry-over from other donors' samples. Sequencing used axillary lymph node tissue. Here the CDR3 reads CASMRSYEQYF. The CDR3 nucleotides are TGTGCCAGTATGCGGAGCTACGAGCAGTACTTC.